A single sample is the source of the 19 T cell receptor beta chains below, sequenced in a study of molecular identifiers for immune sequencing clone quantification (dated by TCRdb to 2016 to 2019). The library was prepared using PCR. Sequencing took place on a NextSeq 500. TCRdb trimmed public reads at Q25 via fastp, called clones via MiXCR and kept in-frame beta chains. Every distinct CDR3 protein forms one entry, paired with its most common genes and DNA. This sample is represented by 97,000 or so distinct CDR3 sequences; under 40% of them were singletons. The ten largest make up roughly 10% of the sample. Input material: naive CD8+ T cells from blood, with Jurkat cell RNA spiked in. The cell subset or site label here, explained by the study, means: FACS-sorted CD8+CD4-CCR7+CD45RA+ naive T cells. These receptors originate from a human donor in good health. Some libraries in this study had Jurkat cell RNA spiked in.

This clonotype was counted only a few times. The chain combines TRBV6-6 with TRBJ2-7; the D gene is possibly TRBD2 (5 bases). Trimming stripped 6 bases from V and 2 bases from J, with 29 bases between. The length of the CDR3 is 19 residues. The germline V gene has CDR1 MNHNY and CDR2 SVGAGI (reference sequence). CDR3 residues: CASSPPPVGPEVGTYEQYF. Here the CDR3 DNA reads TGTGCCAGCAGCCCACCCCCGGTAGGCCCGGAGGTGGGAACCTACGAGCAGTACTTC.

The sample holds one count of this clonotype. The chain joins TRBV11-2 to TRBJ2-3; D gene ambiguous. V was pared by 0 bases and J by 2 bases, with 3 bases between. This CDR3 is 13 amino acids long. Germline V gives CDR1 SGHAT, CDR2 FQNNGV. CDR3 region: CASSLEYTDTQYF. The DNA for the CDR3 is TGTGCCAGCAGCTTAGAATACACAGATACGCAGTATTTT.

CDR3: CSSHSGVTGTQYF. The CDR3 coding sequence is TGCAGCTCCCATAGCGGGGTCACAGGGACCCAGTACTTC. V usage is TRBV20-1 and J usage is TRBJ2-5; TRBD2 aligns across 8 bases. The germline CDR1 and CDR2 sequences are DFQATT and SNEGSKA (reference sequence). CDR3 length equals 13 residues.

This rearrangement joins TRBV4-1 to TRBJ1-1; the match to TRBD1 covers 10 bases. V gave up 3 bases and J gave up 4 bases; unmatched junction bases: 8. The CDR3 contains 16 residues. The germline V gene has CDR1 MGHRA and CDR2 YSYEKL. The CDR3 loop is CASSQWDRGSSTEAFF. CDR3 bases: TGCGCCAGCAGCCAGTGGGACAGGGGATCTAGCACTGAAGCTTTCTTT.

The chain carries TRBV19 and TRBJ2-7; TRBD1 matches 9 bases. The CDR3 is 14 amino acids. J lost 1 base, V lost 3 bases, and 1 base had no gene match. The V gene's germline CDR1 is LNHDA and CDR2 SQIVND (reference sequence). The CDR3 region is CASSMGTGSYEQYF. CDR3 sequence (DNA): TGTGCCAGTAGTATGGGGACAGGGTCCTACGAGCAGTACTTC.

This chain links TRBV7-9 with TRBJ2-7; D ambiguous. This CDR3 has 13 amino acids. Germline V lookup: CDR1 SEHNR, CDR2 FQNEAQ (reference sequence). V gave up 6 bases and J gave up 0 bases, with 9 bases separating them. The CDR3 DNA sequence: TGTGCCAGCAGACCTGGCCTCTCCTACGAGCAGTACTTC. Its translation: CASRPGLSYEQYF.

This clonotype came up many times. The chain links TRBV5-6 to TRBJ2-7, with TRBD1 matching over 7 bases. The germline V gene encodes CDR1 SGHDT and CDR2 YYEEEE. The J segment lost 5 bases and the V segment lost 2 bases, leaving 4 bases of the junction unmatched. The CDR3 totals 13 residues. In DNA, the CDR3 is TGTGCCAGCAGCTTTTCCGGGACAGACGAGCAGTACTTC. It encodes CASSFSGTDEQYF.

The genes are TRBV19 and TRBJ2-5; D remains ambiguous. The germline gives CDR1 LNHDA, CDR2 SQIVND (reference sequence). The CDR3 is 15 amino acids. The germline V and J ends were trimmed by 6 bases and 2 bases, with 16 bases remaining between them. The CDR3 DNA is TGTGCCAGTAGCATACCCACCGGGCCGCAAGAGACCCAGTACTTC. Translating gives CASSIPTGPQETQYF.

This clonotype was detected many times. The chain has TRBV29-1 and TRBJ1-4; D ambiguous. V was shortened by 7 bases and J by 7 bases, with 7 bases between the two germline ends. Germline CDR1 and CDR2: SQVTM and ANQGSEA. This CDR3 region has 10 residues. In DNA form, the CDR3 reads TGCAGCGGAGAAAGTGAAAAACTGTTTTTT. Its protein product is CSGESEKLFF. Based on the CDR3 plus reference TRBV29-1 and TRBJ1-4, the full variable domain is SAVISQKPSRDICQRGTSLTIQCQVDSQVTMMFWYRQQPGQSLTLIATANQGSEATYESGFVIDKFPISRPNLTFSTLTVSNMSPEDSSIYLCSGESEKLFFGSGTQLSVL.

This clonotype appeared a few times. The chain combines TRBV7-6 with TRBJ1-2; D is unclear. The germline V gene encodes CDR1 SGHVS and CDR2 FNYEAQ. This CDR3 has 16 residues. Trimming took off 1 base at V and 1 base at J, with 13 bases between the two ends. This CDR3 reads CASSLGSSFGNYGYTF. Here the CDR3 DNA reads TGTGCCAGCAGCTTAGGTTCTTCATTTGGTAACTATGGCTACACCTTC.

The V call is TRBV19, the J call TRBJ2-7; 7 bases align to TRBD2. Germline CDR1 is LNHDA and CDR2 is SQIVND (reference sequence). Trimming removed 7 bases from V and 2 bases from J; junction bases left unmatched: 8. CDR3 length: 14 amino acids. CDR3 loop: CASNLGGRAYEQYF. CDR3 in DNA: TGTGCCAGTAACTTGGGAGGGAGGGCCTACGAGCAGTACTTC.

The chain employs TRBV14 and TRBJ2-2, with D possibly TRBD2 on 5 matching bases. The CDR3 has 14 amino acids. Trimming shortened V by 2 bases and J by 7 bases, and 11 bases separated the two germline ends. CDR1 and CDR2 (germline): SGHDN, FVKESK. CDR3 nucleotide sequence: TGTGCCAGCAGCCAATTCCTAGCAAGCGGGGAGCTGTTTTTT. As protein: CASSQFLASGELFF.

There are a few counts of this clonotype. The genes are TRBV12-3 or TRBV12-4 and TRBJ1-2, with D possibly TRBD1 on 6 matching bases. V was pared by 5 bases and J by 6 bases, with 19 bases between. The CDR3 consists of 15 residues. The CDR3: CASSPLGGALDGYTF. CDR3 sequence (DNA): TGTGCCAGCAGTCCACTCGGGGGGGCGTTGGATGGCTACACCTTC.

V usage is TRBV13 and J usage is TRBJ2-7; D is ambiguous. Germline assignment: CDR1 PRHDT and CDR2 FYEKMQ (reference sequence). With 4 bases removed from V and 5 bases from J, the gap between germline ends came to 15 bases. This CDR3 region has 14 residues. CDR3 in DNA: TGTGCCAGCAGCTCCAGGAAGGCAGGTGACGAGCAGTACTTC. Protein sequence: CASSSRKAGDEQYF. The whole variable domain, filled in from reference TRBV13 and TRBJ2-7, reads AAGVIQSPRHLIKEKRETATLKCYPIPRHDTVYWYQQGPGQDPQFLISFYEKMQSDKGSIPDRFSAQQFSDYHSELNMSSLELGDSALYFCASSSRKAGDEQYFGPGTRLTVT.

This clonotype was observed a handful of times. The chain recombines TRBV28 with TRBJ2-7; maybe TRBD1 (6 bases). V was cut by 6 bases and J by 2 bases, with 17 bases left in between. From germline, CDR1 is MDHEN and CDR2 SYDVKM. The CDR3 sequence is 15 residues long. The CDR3 region has the DNA TGTGCCAGCAGCCCAAACGACAGGCCACCCTACGAGCAGTACTTC. As protein: CASSPNDRPPYEQYF.

A word on this clonotype: A much larger clone lies a single base off, so this may be a read error. This sequence joins TRBV29-1 and TRBJ1-3, with D hard to call. CDR1 and CDR2 from the germline V gene are SQVTM and ANQGSEA. The CDR3 is 12 amino acids. V was shortened by 5 bases and J by 2 bases, with 7 bases between the two germline ends. The CDR3 coding sequence is TGCAGCGTTCGGGCCACTGGAAACACCATATATTTT. It is translated as CSVRATGNTIYF.

This clonotype was seen a few times. The chain has TRBV14 and TRBJ2-7; maybe TRBD1 (6 bases). CDR3 length equals 13 residues. Germline V gene sequence: CDR1 SGHDN, CDR2 FVKESK. V was trimmed by 2 bases and J by 6 bases, leaving 11 bases between them. As DNA, the CDR3 is TGTGCCAGCAGCCAATACAGGGTCCGCGAGCAGTACTTC. Translating gives CASSQYRVREQYF.

V and J are TRBV13 and TRBJ1-2; D is ambiguous. The CDR3 is 16 residues long. The V gene lost 3 bases and the J gene lost 7 bases, with 21 bases spanning the gap. Looked up from germline, CDR1 is PRHDT and CDR2 is FYEKMQ (reference sequence). The CDR3 sequence: CASSLGDGPWRVGYTF. The CDR3 DNA sequence: TGTGCCAGCAGCTTGGGTGACGGGCCCTGGAGAGTTGGCTACACCTTC.

This clonotype was counted only a few times. This chain links TRBV12-3 or TRBV12-4 with TRBJ2-1; D unclear. Deletions cut 6 bases from V and 3 bases from J, with 12 bases between. This CDR3 spans 14 amino acids. The CDR3 reads CASSPPSGYNEQFF. The CDR3 DNA reads as TGTGCCAGCAGCCCCCCTTCCGGCTACAATGAGCAGTTCTTC.